What follows is one T cell receptor (beta chain) and its context. The source of the sample is a study of control samples from healthy donors and cancer patients. Trimming shortened V by 0 bases and J by 4 bases, and 15 bases separated the two germline ends. Germline V gives CDR1 MNHEY, CDR2 SVGAGI. This CDR3 contains 16 residues. Sequencing was performed with immunoSEQ multiplex PCR; in TCRdb, only in-frame clones are kept and a portion is missing. This sample carries tens of thousands of clones, about 88% of them seen once, and the ten largest clones take approximately 15%. The sample was blood. The clonotype was recovered from a woman in her seventies in good health. V and J are TRBV6-5 and TRBJ1-2; D is undetermined. For the CDR3, the DNA is TGTGCCAGCAGTTACTCAACCACACAACGCCCCTATGGCTACACCTTC. Protein product: CASSYSTTQRPYGYTF.